Reported below is one T cell receptor (beta chain). Its antigen is not identified. The data were obtained in a study of cytomegalovirus exposure and HLA in healthy donors. Study-wide points: Cytomegalovirus association was assigned to about 150 TCR beta chains.

V was shortened by 6 bases and J by 5 bases, with 19 bases between the two germline ends. Per the germline V gene, CDR1 is MGHRA and CDR2 is YSYEKL. The CDR3 extends over 15 amino acids. With 60 Vbeta and 13 Jbeta primers, the PCR was carried out. Profiling relied on immunoSEQ multiplex PCR, and the TCRdb table lists in-frame clones only, not all of them. Among some 200,000 clones listed, roughly 85% were seen once. The receptor was derived from a young woman in good health and CMV-seronegative. The rearrangement links TRBV4-1 to TRBJ2-5, with TRBD2 as a possible D gene (7 bases). The source material was PBMCs. CDR3 sequence reads: CASRRGAGLRETQYF. As DNA, the CDR3 is TGCGCCAGCAGACGGGGGGCTGGGCTGCGGGAGACCCAGTACTTC.